This T cell receptor beta chain was captured in a study of blood T cell repertoires in COVID-19. Study at large: The United States, Italy and Spain were the sources of the acute and convalescent COVID-19 samples. T cells, B-cell-depleted T cells, or PBMCs provided the cDNA or gDNA that served as material.

CDR1 is MNHEY, CDR2 SVGEGT, per germline. CDR3 length: 15 residues. V lost 3 bases and J lost 6; bases outside the gene matches: 5. In the study's own analysis: Estimation of nucleated cell counts relied on the amplification of reference gene primers. TCRdb keeps only in-frame clones here, not all; method: immunoSEQ multiplex PCR. V, J and clone size are those of that table, while D and trimming were read from the DNA. The data show under 250,000 clones, with approximately 82% seen just once and 2.5% to 3.5% held by the top ten. Input material: peripheral blood. The chain carries TRBV6-2 or TRBV6-3 and TRBJ2-1; 10 positions agree with TRBD2. This clonotype was sampled from a man over 45 with active or convalescent COVID-19. CDR3 in DNA: TGTGCCAGCAGTTATAGCGGGAGGACGGGCAATGAGCAGTTCTTC. Translating gives CASSYSGRTGNEQFF.